These T cell receptor beta chains were read from a single sample in a study of beta chain features in type 1 diabetes. Generated by immunoSEQ multiplex PCR, the TCRdb table keeps only in-frame clones and is missing some. Of 250,000 or so clones listed, less than 35% are singletons. Sequenced: central memory CD4+ T cells from blood. These receptors originate from a man younger than 40 in good health. CDR3s include the opening cysteine and the closing phenylalanine or tryptophan. A D gene is named only where the DNA matches it firmly. Clone size is not always given. Where it is, it says once, few, many or a class for expanded clones.

j_call	clone_size	v_call	d_call	cdr3_aa	cdr3_nt
TRBJ2-5	NA	TRBV7-9	TRBD2	CASSLELAGWETQYF	TGTGCCAGCAGCTTAGAGCTAGCGGGATGGGAGACCCAGTACTTC
TRBJ2-3	NA	TRBV19	NA	CASSIRFPAEYTDTQYF	TGTGCCAGTAGTATAAGGTTTCCAGCGGAGTACACAGATACGCAGTATTTT
TRBJ2-1	few	TRBV6-6	TRBD2	CASSAGTRSEQFF	TGTGCCAGCAGTGCCGGGACTAGGTCTGAGCAGTTCTTC
TRBJ1-1	few	TRBV7-9	NA	CASSLGLGNTEAFF	TGTGCCAGCAGCTTAGGGTTGGGGAACACTGAAGCTTTCTTT
TRBJ2-2	NA	TRBV30	NA	CASAVPGELFF	TGTGCCTCCGCAGTCCCCGGGGAGCTGTTTTTT
TRBJ1-1	few	TRBV5-6	NA	CASSYGSGDTEAFF	TGTGCCAGCAGCTACGGTTCGGGAGACACTGAAGCTTTCTTT
TRBJ1-3	NA	TRBV29-1	NA	CSVEGYGNTIYF	TGCAGCGTTGAAGGATACGGAAACACCATATATTTT
TRBJ2-5	few	TRBV27	NA	CASSSPSRRAGETQYF	TGTGCCAGCAGTTCTCCAAGCCGGCGGGCCGGAGAGACCCAGTACTTC
TRBJ2-5	few	TRBV7-2	TRBD2	CASSRRLAGAQETQYF	TGTGCCAGCAGCCGAAGACTAGCGGGGGCTCAAGAGACCCAGTACTTC
TRBJ2-3	NA	TRBV7-2	NA	CASSTAPRYTQYF	TGTGCCAGCAGCACCGCACCTAGGTATACGCAGTATTTT
TRBJ2-7	NA	TRBV7-2	TRBD2	CASTPGWGTSSYEQYF	TGTGCCAGCACCCCCGGTTGGGGGACTAGCTCCTACGAGCAGTACTTC
TRBJ1-1	NA	TRBV12-5	NA	CASGPSEGAFF	TGTGCTAGTGGCCCATCGGAGGGAGCTTTCTTT
TRBJ2-2	NA	TRBV15	NA	CATRRGGAGELFF	TGTGCCACCAGGAGAGGTGGTGCGGGGGAGCTGTTTTTT
TRBJ2-7	few	TRBV6-6	TRBD1	CASSPRQGAAYEQYF	TGTGCCAGCAGCCCTAGACAGGGGGCAGCCTACGAGCAGTACTTC
TRBJ2-5	few	TRBV13	TRBD1	CASSLGTVHQETQYF	TGTGCCAGCAGCTTGGGGACAGTTCACCAAGAGACCCAGTACTTC
TRBJ2-7	NA	TRBV28	NA	CASSLPSRGEYEQYF	TGTGCCAGCAGTCTCCCCTCGCGGGGAGAGTACGAGCAGTACTTC
TRBJ1-5	once	TRBV18	NA	CASSPNSDQPQHF	TGTGCCAGCTCACCAAACTCTGACCAGCCCCAGCATTTT
TRBJ2-6	many	TRBV23-1	NA	CASSQEGGGANVLTF	TGCGCCAGCAGTCAGGAGGGAGGTGGGGCCAACGTCCTGACTTTC
TRBJ1-4	NA	TRBV15	NA	CATSRDSGARPDNRKLFF	TGTGCCACCAGCAGGGACTCAGGAGCCAGGCCGGATAATCGAAAACTGTTTTTT
TRBJ2-1	NA	TRBV11-3	NA	CASSFGGYNEQFF	TGTGCCAGCAGCTTCGGGGGTTACAATGAGCAGTTCTTC
TRBJ1-5	few	TRBV30	NA	CAWSADSNQPQHF	TGTGCCTGGAGTGCGGATAGCAATCAGCCCCAGCATTTT
TRBJ2-3	many	TRBV28	TRBD2	CASTPGGTDTQYF	TGTGCCAGCACCCCGGGGGGGACAGATACGCAGTATTTT